Listed here are 15 T cell receptor beta chains from one sample, sequenced in a study of glioma-infiltrating T cells. TCR alpha and beta CDR3 regions were amplified from RNA using iRepertoire nested multiplex PCR. TCRdb reprocessed the multiplex PCR reads via MiXCR and lists one record per CDR3 protein. This repertoire shows about 44,000 distinct CDR3 sequences, more than 20% found once; its top ten account for less than 7%. The sample was glioma tissue, nonneoplastic brain tissue, or PBMCs (not recorded which). The source of these receptors is a human donor with low-grade glioma or glioblastoma, undergoing nonglioma brain surgery, or in good health (not recorded which).

This clonotype was detected ten times or more. V is TRBV27 and J is TRBJ2-5, with unresolved D. Trimming shortened V by 5 bases and J by 5 bases, and 12 bases separated the two germline ends. Germline assignment: CDR1 MNHEY and CDR2 SMNVEV (reference sequence). This CDR3 contains 13 residues. CDR3 in DNA: TGTGCCAGCAGTCCCGGATGGGGTGAGACCCAGTACTTC. Translation gives CASSPGWGETQYF.

This clonotype was seen repeatedly, ten times or more. The chain links TRBV28 to TRBJ2-7; TRBD1 matches at 8 bases. V lost 6 bases, J lost 1 base, and 11 bases stayed unmatched. Germline V lookup: CDR1 MDHEN, CDR2 SYDVKM. CDR3 length equals 16 residues. The CDR3 loop reads CASRTQGAKTSYEQYF. The DNA of the CDR3 is TGTGCCAGCAGGACGCAGGGGGCTAAAACATCCTACGAGCAGTACTTC. The full variable domain, its missing parts supplied by reference TRBV28 and TRBJ2-7, is DVKVTQSSRYLVKRTGEKVFLECVQDMDHENMFWYRQDPGLGLRLIYFSYDVKMKEKGDIPEGYSVSREKKERFSLILESASTNQTSMYLCASRTQGAKTSYEQYFGPGTRLTVT.

This clonotype was seen a few times. The rearrangement joins TRBV5-1 to TRBJ2-5, with 7 bases identical to TRBD1. CDR3 length: 15 amino acids. The V gene end was trimmed by 2 bases and the J gene end by 7 bases; junction bases not matched to a gene: 11. In germline, CDR1 is SGHRS, CDR2 YFSETQ. CDR3: CASSFAPGTEGTQYF. In DNA, the CDR3 is TGCGCCAGCAGCTTCGCCCCCGGGACAGAGGGGACCCAGTACTTC.

CDR3 in amino acids: CASRAGTGLAFF. As DNA, the CDR3 is TGTGCCAGCAGGGCCGGGACAGGGTTAGCTTTCTTT. The chain combines TRBV6-1 with TRBJ1-1; 9 nucleotides match TRBD1. Trimming cost V 6 bases and J 10 bases; bases outside gene matches: 6. CDR1 and CDR2 from the germline V gene are MNHNS and SASEGT. This CDR3 is built from 12 residues.

Concerning this clonotype: A read error may explain this, as a much larger clone is one base away. This chain connects TRBV7-8 to TRBJ2-5; 9 nucleotides line up with TRBD2. Germline assignment: CDR1 SGHVS and CDR2 FQNEAQ. V lost 1 base to trimming and J lost 2 bases; unmatched junction nucleotides: 5. The length of the CDR3 is 16 residues. CDR3 in DNA: TGTGCCAGCAGCTTAGGCGGGAGGGTGGGGCAAGAGACCCAGTACTTC. It is translated as CASSLGGRVGQETQYF.

The chain is built from TRBV2 and TRBJ2-3; TRBD2 agrees at 9 bases. Germline V gene data show CDR1 as SNHLY and CDR2 as FYNNEI. V was clipped by 5 bases and J by 0 bases; unmatched bases: 3. The CDR3 contains 15 residues. CDR3: CASSFSGRSTDTQYF. The CDR3 region has the DNA TGTGCCAGCAGTTTTAGCGGGAGAAGCACAGATACGCAGTATTTT.

This clonotype was observed many times. The V gene is TRBV19, the J gene TRBJ1-1; no reliable D call. Trimming removed 3 bases from V and 1 base from J, with 12 bases in between. Germline loops: CDR1 LNHDA, CDR2 SQIVND (reference sequence). The CDR3 has 15 amino acids. The DNA of the CDR3 is TGTGCCAGTAGTATTGGCAGTTCCCAGAACACTGAAGCTTTCTTT. It is translated as CASSIGSSQNTEAFF.

This clonotype was observed many times. CDR3 in amino acids: CASSSGGLTGAQYF. The CDR3 coding sequence is TGTGCCAGCAGTTCCGGTGGGTTGACGGGGGCCCAGTACTTC. This chain uses TRBV27 with TRBJ2-5; D might be TRBD2 (6 bases). CDR1 MNHEY and CDR2 SMNVEV come from the germline V gene (reference sequence). V shed 4 bases and J shed 9 bases, with 18 bases lying between them. This CDR3 has 14 amino acids.

This clonotype was seen many times. The rearrangement joins TRBV12-3 or TRBV12-4 to TRBJ1-2, with D hard to call. V was shortened by 4 bases and J by 8 bases, with 17 bases between the two germline ends. CDR3 length: 14 residues. The chain's CDR3 is CASSYSSGSGGYTF. The CDR3 DNA reads as TGTGCCAGCAGTTATTCGAGTGGGTCAGGAGGCTACACCTTC.

This clonotype was found many times. The gene calls are TRBV24-1 and TRBJ2-3; 15 bases are a match to TRBD2. Germline CDR1 is KGHDR and CDR2 is SFDVKD. CDR3 length: 17 residues. V trimming: 4 bases; J trimming: 3 bases; junction bases outside the gene matches: 4. The CDR3, as DNA: TGTGCCACCAGTGAACGGACTAGCGGGAGGGCTACAGATACGCAGTATTTT. This encodes CATSERTSGRATDTQYF.

This chain uses TRBV10-2 with TRBJ2-1; maybe TRBD1 (5 bases). This CDR3 spans 13 amino acids. Deletions cut 11 bases from V and 4 bases from J, with 15 bases between. The germline V gene encodes CDR1 WSHSY and CDR2 SAAADI. In DNA form, the CDR3 reads TGCGCCGGCAATCCAGGGTCATACAATGAGCAGTTCTTC. Protein product: CAGNPGSYNEQFF.

This clonotype occurred a few times. J is TRBJ1-3 and V is TRBV13; tentatively, D is TRBD1 (6 bases). In germline, CDR1 is PRHDT, CDR2 FYEKMQ (reference sequence). The V end was cut by 1 base, the J end by 0 bases, with 19 bases between. The CDR3 consists of 19 residues. CDR3 bases: TGTGCCAGCAGCTTAGATTTAGGTGCGGACAGAAACTCTGGAAACACCATATATTTT. This translates into CASSLDLGADRNSGNTIYF.

J is TRBJ2-5 and V is TRBV10-2; unclear D gene. V lost 3 bases, J lost 3 bases, and 8 bases lay in between. The CDR3 sequence is 13 residues long. CDR1 is WSHSY, CDR2 SAAADI, per germline. CDR3 sequence reads: CASSEVGKETQYF. CDR3 nucleotides: TGCGCCAGCAGTGAAGTGGGAAAAGAGACCCAGTACTTC.

This clonotype was found a few times. The chain combines TRBV7-9 with TRBJ2-7; D unclear. Germline V lookup: CDR1 SEHNR, CDR2 FQNEAQ (reference sequence). This CDR3 is built from 12 residues. V lost 6 bases to trimming and J lost 7 bases, with 13 bases between them. The CDR3 nucleotides read TGTGCCAGCAGTCCGAGACCGGGTGAGCAGTACTTC. Protein product: CASSPRPGEQYF.

The sample holds many counts of this clonotype. The chain couples TRBV7-9 to TRBJ2-3; 9 bases fit TRBD1. Germline CDR1 and CDR2: SEHNR and FQNEAQ (reference sequence). This CDR3 is 16 amino acids long. J lost 4 bases, V lost 4 bases, and 9 bases had no gene match. The CDR3 nucleotides are TGTGCCAGCAGCTGGGACAGGGAAGGCTTGCCAGATACGCAGTATTTT. As protein: CASSWDREGLPDTQYF.